This T cell receptor beta chain was found in a study of T cell repertoires in cytomegalovirus infection (dated by TCRdb to 2018 to 2020). A note on the overall study: The peptide stimulations were aimed at well-studied HLA-B-restricted epitopes as well as recently identified HLA-C-restricted CMV epitopes, whose presentation resists viral immunomodulation. Donor HLA type was relevant to the analysis, because carriage of CMV infection together with the matching HLA type was indicated by public TCR beta signatures.

General study outcomes and caveats: The ex vivo response was dominated by HLA-C-restricted CMV-specific TCR beta clonotypes, and the single most frequent clonotype in two of eight donors was supplied by these HLA-C-restricted clonotypes. Carriers of CMV infection plus the relevant HLA type were discriminated by the cumulative frequency of public TCR beta family members in the study cohort and in an independent approximately 400-donor cohort.

The treatment or condition label of this sample denotes: in vitro stimulation with specific CMV peptide epitopes to enrich CMV-specific T cells. From the germline V gene (reference sequence), CDR1 is DFQATT and CDR2 is SNEGSKA. V loses 0 bases at its end and J loses 8 bases; junction bases beyond the gene matches: 7. The cysteine opens and the phenylalanine closes a CDR3 of 14 amino acids. Of the read, only the CDR3 DNA is kept; its 42 bases are in frame from base 1. The run used an Illumina HiSeq 1500. TCRdb reprocessed the public reads (quality trimming at Q25 with fastp, clone calling with MiXCR) and kept in-frame beta chains. Under each unique CDR3 protein, matching rows form one entry showing the most common genes and DNA. The sample table records 550,000 to 850,000 distinct CDR3 sequences; around 32% of these occur just once. The top ten hold 15% to 20% of the sample. A remark on this clonotype: Its binding antigen is unknown. No quality values exist for individual bases; no much larger clone is one base distant.

The TCR sequence derives from a human donor in good health (CMV status not recorded). Some clones in this sample may be carry-over from other donors' samples. This specimen was cultured PBMCs, taken from culture after CMV antigen stimulation. Here the chain combines TRBV20-1 and TRBJ1-3; the junction holds 7 bases that match TRBD1. The DNA reads as follows: TGCAGTGCTAGAGACCAGACAGGGAGGGACACCATATATTTT. Its product reads: CSARDQTGRDTIYF.